Below, 5 T cell receptor beta chains from the same sample are listed, as sequenced in a study of blood T cell repertoires in COVID-19. Clones were read by immunoSEQ multiplex PCR, and TCRdb kept only the in-frame ones, dropping some. The sample has over 200,000 clones, about 83% seen once. Sample: peripheral blood. The receptors derive from a woman aged 45-65 years with active or convalescent COVID-19.

The J gene is TRBJ1-2, the V gene TRBV6-5, with 9 bases identical to TRBD1. The CDR3 sequence is 15 residues long. V shed 6 bases and J 7 bases; nucleotides not matched to a gene: 12. Germline V gene data show CDR1 as MNHEY and CDR2 as SVGAGI. The CDR3 DNA follows: TGTGCCAGCAGACCCCCCGGGACAGGGCTTTTTGGCTACACCTTC. This codes for CASRPPGTGLFGYTF.

This sequence joins TRBV5-1 and TRBJ1-2; 7 nucleotides agree with TRBD1. The CDR3 covers 15 residues. The trim removed 1 base at V and 1 base at J, leaving 4 bases unmatched. CDR1 SGHRS and CDR2 YFSETQ come from the germline V gene. CDR3 sequence: CASSLRAGGNYGYTF. CDR3 bases: TGCGCCAGCAGCTTGAGAGCAGGGGGTAACTATGGCTACACCTTC.

The genes are TRBV29-1 and TRBJ1-5; the D is unclear. Germline-derived CDR1 and CDR2 are SQVTM and ANQGSEA. The CDR3 spans 13 residues. The ends were cut back, 4 bases at V and 2 bases at J, with 9 bases in the middle. The CDR3 loop is CSVAEDGNQPQHF. The CDR3 DNA reads TGCAGCGTTGCTGAGGATGGCAATCAGCCCCAGCATTTT.

This clone was observed a single time. The V gene is TRBV7-8, the J gene TRBJ1-2; D unclear. The CDR3 contains 13 residues. V lost 5 bases to trimming and J lost 5 bases, with 12 bases between them. Germline V gene sequence: CDR1 SGHVS, CDR2 FQNEAQ. The CDR3 DNA sequence: TGTGCCAGCAGCCGACACGACGGTTATGGCTACACCTTC. Translated: CASSRHDGYGYTF. Supplemented by reference TRBV7-8 and TRBJ1-2, the full variable domain reads GAGVSQSPRYKVAKRGQDVALRCDPISGHVSLFWYQQALGQGPEFLTYFQNEAQLDKSGLPSDRFFAERPEGSVSTLKIQRTQQEDSAVYLCASSRHDGYGYTFGSGTRLTVV.

CDR3: CASSSTTSGTSLINIQYF. The CDR3 DNA is TGTGCCAGCAGTTCAACCACCTCCGGGACTAGCCTAATCAACATTCAGTACTTC. This chain uses TRBV27 with TRBJ2-4, with TRBD2 matching 9 bases. The CDR3 has 18 amino acids. CDR1 and CDR2 (germline): MNHEY, SMNVEV (reference sequence). With 4 bases clipped from V and 7 bases from J, the junction kept 17 bases outside the gene matches.